This entry concerns a single T cell receptor beta chain. This clonotype has ten or more counts. Its antigen is currently not known. No qualities accompany the bases; no much larger clone lies one base away. The method was RACE. Data came from a NextSeq 500. During library preparation, unique molecular identifiers were attached to individual cDNA molecules so that TCRs could be counted in a quantitative, reproducible way. Each blood RNA sample was used to sequence both TCR alpha and TCR beta chains. As for the authors' bioinformatics: A median of roughly 100,000 TCRs per sample was observed, with a range of roughly 23,224 to 700,000. The Decombinator software suite was used to annotate V, J and CDR3 in the TCR reads. To make PS versus PT1 abundance plots, every sample was subsampled to the same number of TCRs (28,000). TCRs were defined as expanded if absent before sensitization and observed at least eight times at the 2-week time point. The public reads were reprocessed in TCRdb via fastp at Q25 and MiXCR, keeping in-frame beta chains. For every CDR3 protein sequence, its rows merge into one entry that carries the most common genes and DNA. In this record, the V and J calls reflect TCRdb's handling and not the investigators' own analysis. This sample is represented by a few hundred thousand distinct CDR3 sequences; roughly 6% of them were singletons. The ten largest clonotypes hold 5% to 6% of the sample.

The time point label, as the study defines it: patch test 2, 6 weeks after DPC sensitization. The treatment or condition tag for this specimen amounts to: therapeutic diphenylcyclopropenone sensitization with weekly scalp DPC. At every patch-test visit, the blood draw took place before the patch test was put on. Patients were considered eligible if aged 18 to 70, diagnosed with alopecia and deemed suitable for DPC therapy, and patients were excluded if pregnant. Unfractionated whole blood was collected in Tempus Blood RNA tubes, and total RNA was extracted from that blood. The data belong to a study of human T cells and chemical hapten exposure (dated by TCRdb to the early 2020s). Background for the entire study: For sensitization, 2% DPC in acetone was applied to a roughly 2 cm by roughly 2 cm area of upper inner arm skin. Weekly therapeutic DPC doses were additionally applied to the scalp of patients throughout the approximately 25-week study period. Patch tests used Finn chambers with 0.01% DPC on the upper back, scored after 6 days by International Contact Dermatitis Research Group standards. Most of the patients in the cohort were female, and the cohort covered alopecia areata with under or over 50% scalp involvement, alopecia totalis and alopecia universalis. Libraries were pooled for sequencing, and variation in per-sample TCR yields was attributed mainly to small differences in library volumes within the pool. In alopecia patients, the study followed how the peripheral blood TCR repertoire changed in vivo over primary and secondary sensitization to diphenylcyclopropenone (DPC), a hapten. Blood samples were taken from patients before sensitization (week 0) and at 2, 6 and about 24 weeks after DPC sensitization. Blood for TCR sequencing was provided by twenty-nine alopecia patients at one to four time points (pre-sensitization, 2, 6 and 24 weeks).

Broader findings and caveats from the paper: Significantly more large CDR3 similarity clusters were formed by expanded TCRs than by pre-sensitization or healthy control sets, consistent with antigen-driven responses. No change with DPC sensitization was found in the number of TCRs above 1 in 1000 frequency, and no evidence of global repertoire structure alterations was found. The number of PT1 expanded TCRs positively correlated with patch test score, significant at thresholds 8, 16 and 32 but not 4. Because every patient had alopecia, a presumed autoimmune disease, the patients' immune response might differ from that of healthy individuals. After repeated subsampling, changes were observed in the strength of the expansion versus patch-test correlation and in the threshold at which the correlation became significant.

This clonotype was obtained from a woman aged 18-30 years with alopecia areata. Some clones in this sample may be carry-over from other donors' samples. The input for sequencing was whole blood, taken in connection with sensitization to the hapten diphenylcyclopropenone (DPC).

The sequenced DNA: TGTGCCAGCAGCCTCCTAGGGTCGGGTAATGAAAAACTGTTTTTT. The translation is CASSLLGSGNEKLFF. Recombination linked TRBV12-3 or TRBV12-4 to TRBJ1-4; the D segment cannot be called with confidence. The CDR3 sequence holds 15 residues, the cysteine and phenylalanine included. Just CDR3 DNA is preserved here, 45 bases in frame from base 1. The junction carries 15 bases between V and J, which are trimmed by 6 bases and 4 bases respectively.